The T cell receptor (beta chain) under discussion was sequenced for a study of cytomegalovirus exposure and HLA in healthy donors (TCRdb year 2017). For the wider study: According to an earlier analysis of a few hundred of the donors, about 179 million T cells yielded 90 million to 140 million unique TCR beta sequences and around 280 Gb of sequence data. Among the roughly 390 genotyped donors, around 79% belonged to the genetic ancestry cluster associated with self-reported Caucasian donors. The study used immunosequencing to profile the T cell repertoires of several hundred subjects and linked those repertoires to cytomegalovirus serostatus. Along with the roughly 610-subject first cohort, a separate validation cohort of around 120 different subjects was used. Across some 400 genotyped donors of the cohort, an average of roughly 230,000 unique TCR beta nucleotide sequences per donor were sequenced, and roughly 17% of those sequences were non-productive. An early release covering some 640 HLA-typed donors comprised about 290 gigabases of sequencing data and around 80 million unique TCR sequences. Donor age, sex, ethnicity and CMV serostatus were compiled together with the repertoire data. In a later analysis, previously published TCR beta repertoires from roughly 710 donors were re-analyzed and high-resolution HLA genotyping was added so that TCR occurrence patterns could be studied. Roughly 5 DR-DQ haplotypes were handled as single units for association and clustering, since linkage in the cohort was strong. The study was designed to test whether signatures of past pathogen exposure could be identified by cataloging public T cell receptors. In the later analysis, no new phenotypic data were used to find candidate immune exposures; instead, reliance was placed on TCR beta sequences and their occurrence across donors. A later genetic analysis took genome-wide SNP genotypes for about three fifths of the 666 donors and used that subset as a discovery cohort. To decide whether each TCR beta V gene segment behaved as functional or pseudogenic, an earlier analysis of some 600 of the donors relied on high-throughput TCR beta sequencing. To predict cytomegalovirus infection status, the study combined high-throughput TCR immunosequencing, statistical association of individual TCRs with disease status, and machine learning. The number of donors typed differed by locus, with 629-630 for A, B, C, DRB1 and DQB1, around 560 for DQA1, about 610 for DPA1, and approximately 470 for DPB1. All discovery cohort repertoires had been generated using a single sequencing platform. HLA typing covered class I and class II loci at four-digit resolution.

In total, just over 650 healthy bone marrow donors made up the cohort. Cohort members were all nominally healthy when sampled, although unrecorded immune exposures were likely present. The donor tested CMV seropositive and was one of the 289 seropositive cohort members. Each donor provided a peripheral blood sample, and peripheral blood mononuclear cells were used for TCR beta sequencing. Genomic DNA extraction from the blood cell samples was performed with the Qiagen DNeasy Blood Extraction Kit. The library came from the immunoSEQ multiplex PCR assay. A mixture of 60 forward primers for TCR Vbeta segments and 13 reverse primers for TCR Jbeta segments was used in the multiplex PCR. Amplification of the CDR3 region of rearranged TCR beta genes was performed with a multiplex PCR assay on genomic DNA. On the Illumina HiSeq System, the amplified TCR beta libraries were sequenced as 87-base-pair reads. Concerning the study's data processing: A later analysis counted approximately 74 million unique TCR beta chains across the 690 or so repertoires, and some 12 million of these chains were shared by at least two donors. To remove PCR and sequencing errors, raw reads were error-corrected and collapsed into unique sequences using a nearest-neighbor algorithm that merged closely related sequences. V, D and J gene segments were assigned by aligning CDR3 sequences to IMGT reference sequences. For a sequence to be retained, at least a six-nucleotide match to both a V gene segment and a J gene segment was required. Rearrangements were called productive when the CDR3 lacked stop codons and stayed in frame with V and J; all others were non-productive. Following IMGT convention, CDR3 was defined as the stretch from the second conserved V-encoded cysteine up to the conserved J-encoded phenylalanine. In an earlier analysis of 587 of the donors, sequences lacking an unambiguous match to a single V gene segment were excluded. An earlier analysis of about 590 of the donors classified V segments as functional when productive rearrangements were above 56.7% and as segregating when the standard deviation between donors was above 5%. A statistical classification framework was built to diagnose cytomegalovirus status from the catalog of TCR beta chain sequences. In a later analysis, V and J genes were assigned by comparing TCR nucleotide sequences against IMGT/GENE-DB human TR gene sequences. The TCRdist pipeline was used in a later analysis to assign CDR3 sequences and most-parsimonious VDJ recombination scenarios. In a later analysis, every TCR beta chain was defined by the combination of its CDR3 amino acid sequence and its V-gene family, and reads without a unique V-gene family were dropped. In a later analysis, around 600 highly shared, low-generation-probability nucleotide sequences were removed to address suspected cross-contamination and a sequencing artifact. For each public chain, a later analysis derived a clonal expansion index from normalized ranks of inferred template counts within each repertoire. In a later analysis, generation probabilities were computed using a VDJ recombination model fitted to out-of-frame rearrangements, and the results were checked against IGoR. A later analysis scored TCR-TCR, TCR-HLA and TCR-CMV co-occurrence with hypergeometric tests, applying a repertoire-size bias correction to TCR pairs. To estimate false discovery rates, a later analysis permuted the HLA or CMV assignments 20 times. In a later analysis, co-occurring TCRs were grouped with DBSCAN, and TCRdist sequence similarity was added when clustering was performed within HLA-allele-positive subsets. Repertoires with fewer than 30,000 or more than 120,000 public chains were left out of co-occurrence clustering, as were about 5 repertoires with anomalous nucleotide sharing. The table was pulled from immuneACCESS by TCRdb, which kept in-frame rearrangements only. Such tables lose some clones; where checked, under half of the loss comes from unresolved V genes, and the rest has no known cause. V, J and clone size are taken as reported in that table, and D and trimming were inferred from the DNA itself. The sample table holds around 74,000 clones. The biggest ten clones account for roughly an eighth of the sample.

The germline V and J ends show losses of 4 bases and 2 bases respectively, and no gene match explains 3 bases of the junction. CDR1 SGHRS and CDR2 YFSETQ are derived from the germline V gene. Counted from cysteine to phenylalanine, this CDR3 has 14 amino acids. The CDR3 DNA has 42 bases and is translated from base 1. The research as a whole found: Assigning TCR associations to individual alleles was difficult when HLA alleles, especially DR and DQ, strongly co-occurred. Some IMGT-functional V segments, including TRBV6-2 and TRBV6-3, could not be distinguished by the 87-base-pair reads and were therefore excluded. The study listed 150 to 200 TCR beta chains as associated with cytomegalovirus. In a later analysis, HLA-associated TCR beta chains showed more clonal expansion and lower generation probabilities than non-associated chains that were equally common. An earlier analysis of around 540 of the donors showed that most TCR beta V segments appeared in productive rearrangements either about 87% or about 30% of the time, which broadly matched IMGT annotations. Presence/absence analyses assumed roughly uniform sequencing depth across donors, an assumption that may not hold. A further reported finding was that TCR beta sequences accurately predicted the HLA-A and HLA-B alleles for most subjects in the first cohort. In this cohort, only TCR beta chains were sequenced, and detectable features were limited by the absence of alpha or paired-chain data. CMV serostatus was the only immune exposure information available for the cohort. HLA typing was unavailable for some donors at each locus, so association tests used only the typed subset. Across donors, most TCR sequences were observed very rarely, whereas some public TCRs were present in many individuals. V-gene and J-gene trimming of TCR beta chains was associated with a missense DCLRE1C variant in a later genetic analysis, and the association was replicated in an independent cohort. The sequencing pipeline was judged likely to have produced a cluster of highly shared sequence variants as a technical artifact. The earlier analysis of 450 to 700 of the donors excluded some 16 rarely observed V segments, including chromosome 9 orphons, because counts were too low. In a later analysis, 16,951 TCR beta sequences were associated with specific HLA alleles at a false discovery rate of 0.05. A later genetic analysis reported fewer N-insertions in productive TCRs among donors in an Asian-associated ancestry cluster than the roughly 650-donor mean. According to a later analysis, parvovirus B19, influenza, CMV and Epstein-Barr virus appeared linked to several top co-occurrence clusters. Cytomegalovirus status was reported to be diagnosed by the classifier with high specificity and sensitivity in both the original and validation cohorts. In vitro tests confirmed that a few of the cytomegalovirus-associated TCR beta chains recognize cytomegalovirus antigens. Correlated functional status among segregating V segments might be attributable to linkage disequilibrium, but an unknown experimental factor could not be ruled out. A later analysis found that TCR association rates varied across HLA loci, with DRB1 alleles showing the most associated TCRs and HLA-C alleles the fewest. In a later analysis, most CMV-associated TCR beta chains were found to appear HLA-restricted, with HLA associations seemingly driven largely by CMV exposure. It was suggested by the authors that the approach could potentially be generalized to other disease states and immunological phenotypes.

Note on this clone: Its antigen is unknown.

The sequence was obtained from a man aged 45 to 65 in good health and CMV-seropositive. Sequencing was done on a sample of PBMCs. The rearrangement combines TRBV5-1 with TRBJ1-2, with 9 middle bases fitting TRBD1. The encoded CDR3 is CASSRGQGNYGYTF. The DNA reads TGCGCCAGCAGCCGGGGACAGGGCAACTATGGCTACACCTTC.